This TCR beta chain came from a study of blood T cell repertoires in COVID-19. As for the study in general: Samples came from the United States, Italy and Spain, spanning acute and convalescent COVID-19.

Authors' processing steps: Nucleated cell counts were estimated from reference gene primer amplification. Clones were sequenced by immunoSEQ multiplex PCR, and TCRdb holds only the in-frame ones, with some missing. That table gives V, J and clone size, and the DNA gave D and trimming. Here the sample spans under 150,000 clones, less than 80% being singletons. Germline V gene sequence: CDR1 SGHNT, CDR2 YYREEE (reference sequence). The CDR3 totals 16 residues. V trimming: 6 bases; J trimming: 1 base; junction bases outside the gene matches: 10. This chain links TRBV5-4 with TRBJ2-1; 7 nucleotides match TRBD2. The source is a man between 60 and 75 years old with acute or convalescent COVID-19. Sequences were obtained from peripheral blood. Here the CDR3 reads CASTLGGRASYNEQFF. In DNA form, the CDR3 reads TGTGCCAGCACCCTGGGAGGGAGGGCGTCCTACAATGAGCAGTTCTTC.